One sample yielded the 9 T cell receptor beta chains listed below, sequenced in a study of blood T cell repertoires in COVID-19. Assay used: immunoSEQ multiplex PCR; TCRdb lists only in-frame clones, some missing. The top ten clones hold 3% to 4% of a sample with about 230,000 clones, approximately 89% of them seen once. Material: PBMCs or T cells enriched from blood (not recorded which). The receptors derive from a woman under 40 who had been exposed to COVID-19.

This clone showed up just once. The CDR3 nucleotides read TGTGCCAGCAGCCAAGGTGATGGGCGGGACACTGAAGCTTTCTTT. It specifies CASSQGDGRDTEAFF. The gene calls are TRBV4-2 and TRBJ1-1; unclear D gene. V lost 1 base, J lost 3 bases, and 12 bases lay in between. The V gene's germline CDR1 is LGHNA and CDR2 YNFKEQ. The CDR3 totals 15 residues.

The V and J genes are TRBV19 and TRBJ2-7, with 7 bases lining up with TRBD2. Germline trimming cut 3 bases from V and 6 bases from J; bases unmatched to any gene: 5. From germline, CDR1 is LNHDA and CDR2 SQIVND (reference sequence). The CDR3 runs to 13 residues. CDR3 in DNA: TGTGCCAGTAGTATTGTGTCTAGCGGCGAGCAGTACTTC. As protein: CASSIVSSGEQYF.

This chain links TRBV4-1 with TRBJ2-7; possible D gene TRBD2, 5 bases. V lost 1 base, J lost 2 bases, and 9 bases lay in between. Germline CDR1 is MGHRA and CDR2 is YSYEKL. The CDR3 has 14 residues. The CDR3 coding sequence is TGCGCCAGCAGCCAAGCAGAACTAGCCTACGAGCAGTACTTC. Protein: CASSQAELAYEQYF.

This rearrangement joins TRBV7-9 to TRBJ2-1, with 13 nucleotides matching TRBD2. V was clipped by 5 bases and J by 6 bases; unmatched bases: 10. The CDR3 totals 17 residues. Germline V gives CDR1 SEHNR, CDR2 FQNEAQ (reference sequence). DNA of the CDR3: TGTGCCAGCAGCCATTCGACTAGCGGGAGGTCGGGCAATGAGCAGTTCTTC. Translated: CASSHSTSGRSGNEQFF.

The chain combines TRBV9 with TRBJ1-2, with 8 bases that match TRBD1. V was pared by 0 bases and J by 4 bases, with 2 bases of the junction left unmatched. The CDR3 consists of 14 residues. Germline CDR1 and CDR2: SGDLS and YYNGEE. CDR3 in amino acids: CASSVGGTGYGYTF. In DNA, the CDR3 is TGTGCCAGCAGCGTAGGGGGGACAGGCTATGGCTACACCTTC. Variable domain in full (rest from reference TRBV9 and TRBJ1-2): DSGVTQTPKHLITATGQRVTLRCSPRSGDLSVYWYQQSLDQGLQFLIQYYNGEERAKGNILERFSAQQFPDLHSELNLSSLELGDSALYFCASSVGGTGYGYTFGSGTRLTVV.

The CDR3 here is CASSQRDRGPHQYF. CDR3 nucleotide sequence: TGTGCCAGCAGCCAACGGGACAGGGGGCCCCATCAGTACTTC. The chain couples TRBV13 to TRBJ2-7, with 12 positions matching TRBD1. The CDR3 spans 14 residues. V was pared by 5 bases and J by 10 bases, with 9 bases of the junction left unmatched. CDR1 PRHDT and CDR2 FYEKMQ come from the germline V gene (reference sequence).

This sequence joins TRBV7-2 and TRBJ2-2; a weak D match, TRBD2 (7 bases). Trimming shortened V by 6 bases and J by 4 bases, and 18 bases separated the two germline ends. Germline CDR1 and CDR2: SGHTA and FQGNSA. CDR3 length equals 16 residues. The CDR3 DNA sequence: TGTGCCAGCAGGGGGAGGGGGACACTAACCACCGGGGAGCTGTTTTTT. Translating it yields CASRGRGTLTTGELFF.

V gene TRBV14 combines with J gene TRBJ1-1; 11 bases fit TRBD1. Germline V gene data show CDR1 as SGHDN and CDR2 as FVKESK. The V segment lost 4 bases and the J segment 1 base; nucleotides outside the gene matches: 2. The CDR3 has 15 amino acids. CDR3 nucleotides: TGTGCCAGCAGCCGGACAGGGGGCCCGAACACTGAAGCTTTCTTT. The encoded protein is CASSRTGGPNTEAFF.

V usage is TRBV6-5 and J usage is TRBJ1-2; 7 nucleotides align to TRBD1. The V segment lost 6 bases and the J segment 5 bases; nucleotides outside the gene matches: 12. Germline V gene lookup returns CDR1 MNHEY and CDR2 SVGAGI. There are 15 residues in the CDR3. The CDR3 reads CASRRGQRRFYGYTF. DNA for the CDR3: TGTGCCAGCAGGAGGGGACAGAGGCGTTTTTATGGCTACACCTTC.